These 19 T cell receptor beta chains share one sample of origin, sequenced in a study of Ad26.COV2.S vaccination and SARS-CoV-2 variants. The treatment was: about 20 received Ad26.COV2.S at low or high dose, single or two shots; roughly five received placebo; per-sample allocation not given. Sampling was performed 63 days after the first vaccine or placebo injection. The data were produced by immunoSEQ multiplex PCR, yet TCRdb's version contains in-frame clones alone and is incomplete. The sample lists about 320,000 clones; approximately 86% were seen once. Specimen: peripheral blood, collected in a trial of Ad26.COV2.S vaccine versus placebo. These receptors came from a person aged 18 to 59 who received the Ad26.COV2.S COVID-19 vaccine or a placebo.

The chain has TRBV6-1 and TRBJ2-4, with 7 bases aligning to TRBD1. CDR1 is MNHNS and CDR2 is SASEGT in the germline V gene. CDR3 length: 12 residues. With 3 bases clipped from V and 11 bases from J, the junction kept 4 bases outside the gene matches. The CDR3 coding sequence is TGTGCCAGCAGTGACCAACAGGGGCTTCAGTACTTC. Translation gives CASSDQQGLQYF.

This chain links TRBV9 with TRBJ2-7; 12 positions agree with TRBD2. Germline V gene sequence: CDR1 SGDLS, CDR2 YYNGEE. V gave up 0 bases and J gave up 5 bases; unmatched junction bases: 6. The CDR3 has 16 amino acids. The CDR3 is CASSVAPTSGGNEQYF. CDR3 sequence (DNA): TGTGCCAGCAGCGTAGCTCCGACTAGCGGGGGTAACGAGCAGTACTTC.

The genes are TRBV3-1 (or the pseudogene TRBV3-2) and TRBJ2-3, with 9 bases matching TRBD2. The CDR3 loop spans 21 amino acids. J lost 0 bases, V lost 4 bases, and 20 bases had no gene match. Germline V lookup: CDR1 LGHDT, CDR2 YNNKEL (reference sequence). CDR3 amino acids: CASSRLRRAGGSFLSTDTQYF. Written as DNA, the CDR3 is TGTGCCAGCAGCCGGCTGAGGAGAGCGGGGGGATCCTTCCTTAGCACAGATACGCAGTATTTT.

The gene calls are TRBV19 and TRBJ2-3; TRBD1 might be the D (6 bases). The length of the CDR3 is 13 residues. V lost 6 bases and J lost 6, with 13 bases in between. Germline V gene sequence: CDR1 LNHDA, CDR2 SQIVND (reference sequence). DNA of the CDR3: TGTGCCAGTAGCCCTCAGGGGTGGGATACGCAGTATTTT. Encoded protein: CASSPQGWDTQYF.

This chain connects TRBV14 to TRBJ2-2; D may match TRBD1 or TRBD2 (5 bases each). With 5 bases removed from V and 4 bases from J, the gap between germline ends came to 20 bases. Germline values: CDR1 SGHDN, CDR2 FVKESK. The CDR3 spans 17 residues. Here the CDR3 reads CASSTRQGWGITGELFF. CDR3 in DNA: TGTGCCAGCAGCACTCGGCAGGGCTGGGGGATCACCGGGGAGCTGTTTTTT.

This rearrangement joins TRBV30 to TRBJ1-1; D is unresolved. Germline V lookup: CDR1 GTSNPN, CDR2 SVGIG (reference sequence). This CDR3 has 12 residues. Between the trimmed V and J ends, which lost 6 bases and 1 base, there was a span of 9 bases. This CDR3 is CACSSTNTEAFF. The DNA for the CDR3 is TGTGCCTGTAGCAGTACGAACACTGAAGCTTTCTTT. The full variable domain, its missing parts supplied by reference TRBV30 and TRBJ1-1, is SQTIHQWPATLVQPVGSPLSLECTVEGTSNPNLYWYRQAAGRGLQLLFYSVGIGQISSEVPQNLSASRPQDRQFILSSKKLLLSDSGFYLCACSSTNTEAFFGQGTRLTVV.

This clone was seen more than once but under ten times. The DNA for the CDR3 is TGTGCCAGCAGCCAAGACAGGGATCAGCCCCAGCATTTT. Residues: CASSQDRDQPQHF. This chain uses TRBV3-1 (or the pseudogene TRBV3-2) with TRBJ1-5; the D gene is possibly TRBD1 (5 bases). The germline V gene has CDR1 LGHDT and CDR2 YNNKEL (reference sequence). V was trimmed by 0 bases and J by 5 bases, leaving 5 bases between them. There are 13 residues in the CDR3.

The chain joins TRBV6-1 to TRBJ2-7, with a weak D call TRBD1 (6 bases). The germline CDR1 and CDR2 sequences are MNHNS and SASEGT. Deletions cut 2 bases from V and 6 bases from J, with 14 bases between. This CDR3 spans 14 amino acids. CDR3 amino acids: CASSEQGFSGEQYF. The DNA for the CDR3 is TGTGCCAGCAGTGAACAGGGGTTTTCGGGCGAGCAGTACTTC.

The chain combines TRBV19 with TRBJ1-2, with 8 bases matching TRBD1. The CDR3 loop spans 17 amino acids. The V segment lost 7 bases and the J segment 3 bases; nucleotides outside the gene matches: 16. Germline-derived CDR1 and CDR2 are LNHDA and SQIVND (reference sequence). CDR3 sequence: CASTTTRNRGDDYGYTF. In nucleotides, the CDR3 is TGTGCCAGTACCACAACGCGTAACAGGGGGGACGACTATGGCTACACCTTC.

This clone appeared a few times. The chain has TRBV9 and TRBJ1-6, with 9 positions matching TRBD1. This CDR3 spans 17 amino acids. Per the germline V gene, CDR1 is SGDLS and CDR2 is YYNGEE. V lost 4 bases, J lost 2 bases, and 7 bases stayed unmatched. CDR3 sequence reads: CASSPSRDRAYNSPLHF. The CDR3 coding sequence is TGTGCCAGCAGCCCGTCCCGGGACAGGGCCTATAATTCACCCCTCCACTTT.

The CDR3 reads CASSLNFGSSGNTIYF. CDR3 nucleotides: TGCGCCAGCAGCTTAAACTTCGGGAGCTCTGGAAACACCATATATTTT. The chain links TRBV4-1 to TRBJ1-3, with unresolved D. Trimming stripped 5 bases from V and 0 bases from J, with 14 bases between. Germline CDR1 is MGHRA and CDR2 is YSYEKL. The CDR3 totals 16 residues.

V is TRBV7-8 and J is TRBJ2-7; D is ambiguous. This CDR3 comprises 16 residues. Germline-derived CDR1 and CDR2 are SGHVS and FQNEAQ. Trimming stripped 1 base from V and 1 base from J, with 14 bases between. This CDR3 reads CASSLVVSVLSYEQYF. CDR3 DNA sequence: TGTGCCAGCAGCTTAGTCGTCAGTGTCCTTTCCTACGAGCAGTACTTC.

The V and J genes are TRBV3-1 (or the pseudogene TRBV3-2) and TRBJ1-3; TRBD1 aligns across 7 bases. The germline V gene encodes CDR1 LGHDT and CDR2 YNNKEL (reference sequence). CDR3 length: 16 amino acids. The junction had 9 bases not matched to a gene; V was cut back by 5 bases and J by 2 bases. Here the CDR3 DNA reads TGTGCCAGCAGCTACCAGACAGGGACGACTGGAAACACCATATATTTT. This sequence encodes CASSYQTGTTGNTIYF.

J is TRBJ1-4 and V is TRBV2, with 11 bases fitting TRBD1. From germline, CDR1 is SNHLY and CDR2 FYNNEI. The V segment lost 7 bases and the J segment 8 bases; nucleotides outside the gene matches: 6. This CDR3 region has 14 residues. In nucleotides, the CDR3 is TGTGCCAGCAACCGGGACAGGGGGGAAGAAAAACTGTTTTTT. Amino acid sequence: CASNRDRGEEKLFF. Filled out from reference TRBV2 and TRBJ1-4, the complete variable domain reads EPEVTQTPSHQVTQMGQEVILRCVPISNHLYFYWYRQILGQKVEFLVSFYNNEISEKSEIFDDQFSVERPDGSNFTLKIRSTKLEDSAMYFCASNRDRGEEKLFFGSGTQLSVL.

V and J are TRBV6-4 and TRBJ1-2; D is ambiguous. The V end lost 0 bases, the J end lost 6 bases, and 2 bases lay between the germline ends. Germline V gives CDR1 MRHNA, CDR2 SNTAGT. This CDR3 spans 11 amino acids. CDR3 loop: CASSDSNGYTF. In DNA, the CDR3 is TGTGCCAGCAGTGACTCGAATGGCTACACCTTC.

The rearrangement links TRBV4-1 to TRBJ1-2, with D possibly matching TRBD1 (5 bases). The germline V and J ends were trimmed by 5 bases and 9 bases, with 16 bases remaining between them. Germline V gene sequence: CDR1 MGHRA, CDR2 YSYEKL. The CDR3 totals 13 residues. Here the CDR3 DNA reads TGCGCCAGCAGCGGGACGGATATGCTCCGCTACACCTTC. Its translation is CASSGTDMLRYTF.

V is TRBV7-9 and J is TRBJ1-4; D may be TRBD1 (5 bases). V was clipped by 4 bases and J by 8 bases, with 8 bases between them. This CDR3 has 12 amino acids. Looked up from germline, CDR1 is SEHNR and CDR2 is FQNEAQ (reference sequence). The DNA for the CDR3 is TGTGCCAGCAGCTGGGGGTCAGAAAAACTGTTTTTT. Residues: CASSWGSEKLFF.

The V and J genes are TRBV3-1 (or the pseudogene TRBV3-2) and TRBJ1-3; 7 nucleotides agree with TRBD1. The CDR3 extends over 17 amino acids. Germline lookup yields CDR1 LGHDT and CDR2 YNNKEL (reference sequence). Trimming took 1 base from V and 4 from J; bases not matched to a gene: 10. CDR3 loop: CASSQAYPRGRGNTIYF. CDR3 bases: TGTGCCAGCAGCCAAGCGTACCCCAGGGGGAGAGGAAACACCATATATTTT.

Comments on this clone: This sample includes further DNA sequences coding for the same CDR3. V gene TRBV3-1 (or the pseudogene TRBV3-2) combines with J gene TRBJ2-5, with 7 bases identical to TRBD1. From germline, CDR1 is LGHDT and CDR2 YNNKEL (reference sequence). Trimming took 1 base from V and 1 from J; bases not matched to a gene: 0. The CDR3 is made up of 14 amino acids. The CDR3 protein is CASSQGTGQETQYF. CDR3 bases: TGTGCCAGCAGCCAAGGGACAGGCCAAGAGACCCAGTACTTC.